This T cell receptor (beta chain) was documented in a study of blood T cell repertoires in COVID-19. Study details: Material from acute and convalescent COVID-19 was sourced from the United States, Italy and Spain.

In assigning cohorts, the study relied on participant-reported clinical history. Methods used by the authors: Reference gene primer amplification gave nucleated cell count estimates. This table comes from immunoSEQ multiplex PCR, and its TCRdb copy is limited to in-frame clones, with some not included. V, J and clone size reflect that table, while D and trimming were determined from the DNA. The repertoire holds 200,000 or so clones, approximately 92% seen once, with over 3% in the top ten. The germline V gene has CDR1 MNHNS and CDR2 SASEGT. V lost 3 bases to trimming and J lost 2 bases; unmatched junction nucleotides: 1. This CDR3 region has 14 residues.

The sample was PBMCs or T cells enriched from blood (not recorded which). The V gene is TRBV6-1, the J gene TRBJ1-2; 9 bases are shared with TRBD1. The TCR was taken from a woman aged 18-30 years in a cohort exposed to, infected with or recovered from COVID-19 (not recorded which). CDR3 sequence (DNA): TGTGCCAGCAGTGAGGACAGGGGAAACTATGGCTACACCTTC. This translates into CASSEDRGNYGYTF.